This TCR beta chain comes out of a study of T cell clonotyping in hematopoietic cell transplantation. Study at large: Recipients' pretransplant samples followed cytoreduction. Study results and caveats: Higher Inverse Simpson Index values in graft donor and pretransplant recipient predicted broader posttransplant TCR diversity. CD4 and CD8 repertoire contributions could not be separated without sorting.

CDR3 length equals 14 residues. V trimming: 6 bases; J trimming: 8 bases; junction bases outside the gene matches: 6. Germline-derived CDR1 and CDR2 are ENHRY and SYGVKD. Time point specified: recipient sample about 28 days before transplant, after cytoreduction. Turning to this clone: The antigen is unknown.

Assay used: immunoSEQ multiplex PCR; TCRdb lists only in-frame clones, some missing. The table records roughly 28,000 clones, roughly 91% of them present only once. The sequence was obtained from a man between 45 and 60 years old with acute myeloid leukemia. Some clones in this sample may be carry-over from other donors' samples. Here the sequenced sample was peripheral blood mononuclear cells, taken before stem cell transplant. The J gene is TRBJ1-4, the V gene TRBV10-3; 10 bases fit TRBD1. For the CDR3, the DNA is TGTGCCATCAGCTCGGGACAGGGGTACGAAAAACTGTTTTTT. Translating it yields CAISSGQGYEKLFF.